This TCR beta chain is drawn from a study of blood T cell repertoires in COVID-19. Study-level information: Sites in the United States, Italy and Spain provided acute and convalescent COVID-19 samples. In each case, the material was cDNA or gDNA derived from T cells, B-cell-depleted T cells, or PBMCs.

Per the authors' pipeline: Amplification of reference gene primers provided the estimated nucleated cell counts. Method: immunoSEQ multiplex PCR; TCRdb's copy keeps in-frame clones and lacks some. That table furnishes V, J and clone size, whereas the DNA furnished D and trimming. There are tens of thousands of clones in the sample; approximately 78% occur only once, and approximately 14% lies in the top ten. CDR3 length: 14 amino acids. Between the trimmed V and J ends, which lost 2 bases and 2 bases, there was a span of 11 bases. Germline CDR1 reads SGDLS; CDR2 reads YYNGEE. The chain links TRBV9 to TRBJ2-7; a possible D gene is TRBD1 (5 bases). The sequence was obtained from an elderly man with acute or convalescent COVID-19. Material: peripheral blood. This chain's CDR3 is CASSVTGEPYEQYF. CDR3 bases: TGTGCCAGCAGCGTCACAGGCGAACCCTACGAGCAGTACTTC.